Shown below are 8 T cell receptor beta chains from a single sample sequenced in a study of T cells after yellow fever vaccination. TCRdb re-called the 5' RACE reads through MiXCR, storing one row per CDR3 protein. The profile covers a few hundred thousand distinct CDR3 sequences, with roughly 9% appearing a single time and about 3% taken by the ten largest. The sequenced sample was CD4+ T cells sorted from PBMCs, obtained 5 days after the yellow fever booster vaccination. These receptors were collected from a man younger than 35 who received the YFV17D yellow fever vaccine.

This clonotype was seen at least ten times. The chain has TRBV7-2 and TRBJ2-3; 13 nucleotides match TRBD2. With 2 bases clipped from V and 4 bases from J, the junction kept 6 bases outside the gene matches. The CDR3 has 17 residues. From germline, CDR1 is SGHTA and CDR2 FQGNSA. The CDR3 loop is CASSLFRTSGGADTQYF. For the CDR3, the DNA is TGTGCCAGCAGCTTATTCCGGACTAGCGGGGGAGCAGATACGCAGTATTTT. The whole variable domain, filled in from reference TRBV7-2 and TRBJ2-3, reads GAGVSQSPSNKVTEKGKDVELRCDPISGHTALYWYRQSLGQGLEFLIYFQGNSAPDKSGLPSDRFSAERTGGSVSTLTIQRTQQEDSAVYLCASSLFRTSGGADTQYFGPGTRLTVL.

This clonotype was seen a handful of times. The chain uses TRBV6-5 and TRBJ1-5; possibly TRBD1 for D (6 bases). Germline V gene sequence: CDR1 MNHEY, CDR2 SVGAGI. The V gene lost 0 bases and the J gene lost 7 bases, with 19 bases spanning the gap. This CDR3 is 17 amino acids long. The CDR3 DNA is TGTGCCAGCAGTTACTCGAACCCAGGGGAAGGCGGCCAGCCCCAGCATTTT. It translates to CASSYSNPGEGGQPQHF.

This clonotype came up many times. The CDR3 nucleotides read TGTGCCAGCAGCTTAGAGCGGGGGGCGATCTACGAGCAGTACTTC. Amino acid sequence: CASSLERGAIYEQYF. The V and J genes are TRBV7-2 and TRBJ2-7, with 9 bases matching TRBD2. There are 15 residues in the CDR3. Germline V gives CDR1 SGHTA, CDR2 FQGNSA. J gave up 3 bases and V 1 base, and 4 bases lay outside the gene matches.

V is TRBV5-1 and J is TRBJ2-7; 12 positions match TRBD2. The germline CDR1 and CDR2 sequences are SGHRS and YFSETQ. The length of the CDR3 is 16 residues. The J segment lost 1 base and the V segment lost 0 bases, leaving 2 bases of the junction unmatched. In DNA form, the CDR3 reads TGCGCCAGCAGCTTGGGGACTAGCGGGGCGTCCTACGAGCAGTACTTC. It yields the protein CASSLGTSGASYEQYF.

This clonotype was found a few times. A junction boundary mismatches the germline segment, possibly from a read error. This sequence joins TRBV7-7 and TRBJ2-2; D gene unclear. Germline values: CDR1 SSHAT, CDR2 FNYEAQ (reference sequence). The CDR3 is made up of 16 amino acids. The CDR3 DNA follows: TGTGCTAGCAGCTTAGTCAGCCTAGGGAACACCGGGGAGCTGTTTTTT. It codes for CASSLVSLGNTGELFF.

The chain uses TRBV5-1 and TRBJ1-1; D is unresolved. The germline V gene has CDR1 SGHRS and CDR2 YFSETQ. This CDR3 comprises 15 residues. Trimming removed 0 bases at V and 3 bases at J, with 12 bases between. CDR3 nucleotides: TGCGCCAGCAGCTTGGAGGGCCTGTCCTACACTGAAGCTTTCTTT. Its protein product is CASSLEGLSYTEAFF.

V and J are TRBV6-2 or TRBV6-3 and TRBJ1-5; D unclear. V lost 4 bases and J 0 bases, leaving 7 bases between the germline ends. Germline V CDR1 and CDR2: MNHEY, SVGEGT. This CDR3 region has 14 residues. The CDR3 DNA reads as TGTGCCAGCAGTTGGAGTCGTAGCAATCAGCCCCAGCATTTT. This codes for CASSWSRSNQPQHF.

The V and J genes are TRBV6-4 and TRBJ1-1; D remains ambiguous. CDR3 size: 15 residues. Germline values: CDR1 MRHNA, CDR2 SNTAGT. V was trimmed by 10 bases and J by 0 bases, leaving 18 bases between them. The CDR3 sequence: CAIPHTSPLNTEAFF. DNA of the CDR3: TGTGCCATTCCTCACACGTCCCCCTTGAACACTGAAGCTTTCTTT.